This TCR beta chain was retrieved from a study of T cell clones after liver transplantation (dated 2019 in TCRdb). The study in broad terms: ITN030ST, the source of the samples, was a randomized trial that attempted immunosuppression withdrawal within 2 years of liver transplantation. Of the 8 liver transplant recipients making up the studied cohort, 3 were classified as tolerant and 5 as non-tolerant. Subjects received no induction therapy and standard immunosuppression until randomization at 12-24 months post-transplant. Three of the eight recipients were HCV-positive; the others were transplanted for non-autoimmune, non-viral indications. Tolerance was defined as complete withdrawal of immunosuppression for at least one year without a rise in liver enzymes beyond twice the upper limit of normal. Blood samples were collected pre-transplant, then pre-randomization ahead of withdrawal, and finally post-randomization once withdrawal had either been completed or failed. Third party-reactive TCRbeta sequences were also identified from pre-transplant MLRs to serve as an antigen-independent comparator for donor-reactive sequences. Donor-reactive T cell clones were identified by TCRbeta sequencing after a pre-transplant mixed lymphocyte reaction and then tracked in post-transplant blood.

From V the trimming removes 4 bases and from J it removes 5 bases, while the gene matches leave 6 bases of the junction unaccounted for. The CDR3 sequence holds 14 residues, the cysteine and phenylalanine included. The DNA shown is the 42-base CDR3, in frame from base 1. Per the germline V gene, SGHRS is the CDR1 and YFSETQ is the CDR2. Frozen genomic DNA underwent high-throughput TCRbeta CDR3 sequencing by immunoSEQ, including PCR amplification, mapping, bias correction and internal controls. Per the source publication's procedure: Productive rearrangements were retained, and unique TCRbeta sequences were defined by the CDR3 nucleotide sequence together with the V and J gene. A sequence counted as donor-reactive only if the sequence showed at least 5-fold expansion in CFSE-low cells compared with unstimulated pre-transplant cells and had a frequency of at least 0.01%. To ensure at least 90% detection power, minimum frequency thresholds were set for each subject based on that subject's lowest-template unstimulated sample. Repertoire turnover was measured by Jensen-Shannon divergence between the top 1000 TCRbeta sequences post- and pre-transplant. Two-sided Fisher's exact tests were used to test for changes in the detection of donor-reactive sequences. In its TCRdb copy, this immuneACCESS table keeps in-frame sequences only and misses some clones. Where compared with another copy, unresolved V genes explain less than half of these, and the others have no known cause. That table supplies the V and J calls and clone size; D and trimming were determined from the DNA. The table for this sample lists 50,000 to 60,000 clones; around 70% of them were counted only once. The biggest ten clones account for 8% to 10% of the sample.

The research as a whole found: In most of the 8 subjects, regardless of tolerance or HCV status, circulating donor-reactive CD4 TCRbeta sequences dropped significantly post-transplant. Donor-reactive sequences decreased more than third party-reactive sequences, which suggests partial antigen-specific deletion that was not related to withdrawal success. When repertoire turnover was taken into account, detection of donor-reactive sequences was significantly reduced in 7 of 8 subjects for CD4 and in 8 of 8 subjects for CD8. In two subjects, low numbers of available donor cells limited the measurable donor-reactive repertoire. Since no allograft tissue specimens were available, donor-reactive T cells may have migrated into the graft instead of being deleted. The conclusions were considered preliminary, being limited by small, heterogeneous patient numbers and non-standardized post-transplant time points.

Points on this clone: The antigen it recognizes is unknown. Per-base quality was not reported, and no clone a single base away is much larger than it.

Unstimulated PBMCs, after thawing, were stained for CD3, CD4 and CD8 and then FACS-sorted into CD3+CD4+ and CD3+CD8+ populations. Randomization to immunosuppression withdrawal applied to every one of the 8 studied subjects. The Qiagen DNeasy Blood and Tissue Kit was used for isolation of genomic DNA. The clonotype originates from a human patient who received a liver transplant. Following a transplant, some T cells may be graft donor cells, not patient cells. This chain joins TRBV5-1 to TRBJ2-1; 7 central bases correspond to TRBD1. Specimen: CD4+ T cells from blood, collected at the 22-month timepoint. The CDR3 protein: CASSTSDRNNEQFF. The nucleotide sequence is TGCGCCAGCAGCACCTCGGACAGGAACAATGAGCAGTTCTTC. The entire variable domain, with the stretches around the CDR3 drawn from the reference TRBV5-1 and TRBJ2-1 proteins, is KAGVTQTPRYLIKTRGQQVTLSCSPISGHRSVSWYQQTPGQGLQFLFEYFSETQRNKGNFPGRFSGRQFSNSRSEMNVSTLELGDSALYLCASSTSDRNNEQFFGPGTRLTVL.